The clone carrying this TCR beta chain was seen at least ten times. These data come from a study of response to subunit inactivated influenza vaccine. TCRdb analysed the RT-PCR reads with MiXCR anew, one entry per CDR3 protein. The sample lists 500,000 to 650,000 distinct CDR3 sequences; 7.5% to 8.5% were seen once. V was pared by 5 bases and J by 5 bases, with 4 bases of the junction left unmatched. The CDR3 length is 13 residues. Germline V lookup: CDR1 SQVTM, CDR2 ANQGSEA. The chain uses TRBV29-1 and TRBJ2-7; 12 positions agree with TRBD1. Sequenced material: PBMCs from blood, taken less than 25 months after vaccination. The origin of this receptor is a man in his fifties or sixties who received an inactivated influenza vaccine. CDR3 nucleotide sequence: TGCAGCGTTCGGGACAGGGGGCAGAACGAGCAGTACTTC. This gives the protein CSVRDRGQNEQYF.